This TCR beta chain was documented in a study of blood T cell repertoires in COVID-19. About the research overall: Sites in the United States, Italy and Spain provided acute and convalescent COVID-19 samples. T cells, B-cell-depleted T cells, or PBMCs supplied cDNA or gDNA.

Authors' methods: Researchers report that nucleated cell counts were estimated from reference gene primer amplification. Some clones are missing from TCRdb's copy, which holds only in-frame ones; the method was immunoSEQ multiplex PCR. V, J and clone size were drawn from that table, and D and trimming were deduced from the DNA. The sample holds approximately 290,000 clones, around 90% seen once. V lost 1 base to trimming and J lost 3 bases, with 9 bases between them. CDR3 length: 14 amino acids. Germline V gives CDR1 SGHRS, CDR2 YFSETQ. The TCR was taken from a man aged 18-30 years with active or convalescent COVID-19. The V call is TRBV5-1, the J call TRBJ2-3; D is unclear. The sequencing input was peripheral blood. The CDR3 DNA sequence: TGCGCCAGCAGCTTGATTCCAGGAACAGATACGCAGTATTTT. Its protein product is CASSLIPGTDTQYF.